This TCR beta chain was retrieved from a study of blood T cell repertoires in COVID-19. As for the study in general: The samples span acute and convalescent COVID-19 from the United States, Italy and Spain. From T cells, B-cell-depleted T cells, or PBMCs came the material, which was cDNA or gDNA.

The CDR3 runs 13 residues. J was trimmed by 4 bases and V by 7 bases; bases with no gene match: 6. Germline CDR1 and CDR2: GTSNPN and SVGIG (reference sequence). Methods used by the authors: Amplification from reference gene primers served as the basis for estimated nucleated cell counts. TCRdb's copy holds only in-frame clones and misses some; the assay was immunoSEQ multiplex PCR. The V and J calls and clone size are taken from that table; D and trimming were inferred from the DNA. The sample comprises 250,000 to 350,000 clones, about 80% of which are singletons, and about 15% rests with the top ten.

This chain joins TRBV30 and TRBJ2-5; 10 bases align to TRBD1. The sequence came from a person aged 65-85 years with COVID-19, enrolled during active disease. Sequencing was carried out using peripheral blood. DNA for the CDR3: TGTGCCTCCCGGGACAGGGGTCGAGAGACCCAGTACTTC. This sequence encodes CASRDRGRETQYF.